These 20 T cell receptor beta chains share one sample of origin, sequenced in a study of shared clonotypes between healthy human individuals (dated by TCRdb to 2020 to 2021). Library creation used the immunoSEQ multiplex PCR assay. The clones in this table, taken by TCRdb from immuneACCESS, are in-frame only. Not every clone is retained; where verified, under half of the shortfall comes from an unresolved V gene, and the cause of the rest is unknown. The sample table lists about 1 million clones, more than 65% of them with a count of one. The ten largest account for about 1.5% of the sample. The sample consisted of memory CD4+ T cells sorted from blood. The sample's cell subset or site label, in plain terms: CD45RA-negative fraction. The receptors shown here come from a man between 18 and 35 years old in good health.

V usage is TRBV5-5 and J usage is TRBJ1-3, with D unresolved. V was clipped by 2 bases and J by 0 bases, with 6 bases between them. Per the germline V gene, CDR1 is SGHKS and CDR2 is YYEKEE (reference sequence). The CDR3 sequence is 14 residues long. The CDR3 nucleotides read TGTGCCAGCAGCTTACACAACTCTGGAAACACCATATATTTT. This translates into CASSLHNSGNTIYF.

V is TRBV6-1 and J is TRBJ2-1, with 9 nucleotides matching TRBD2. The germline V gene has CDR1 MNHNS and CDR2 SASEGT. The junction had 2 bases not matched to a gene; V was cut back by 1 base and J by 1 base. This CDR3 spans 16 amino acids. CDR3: CASSEGTSVSYNEQFF. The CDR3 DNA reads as TGTGCCAGCAGTGAAGGGACTAGCGTGTCCTACAATGAGCAGTTCTTC.

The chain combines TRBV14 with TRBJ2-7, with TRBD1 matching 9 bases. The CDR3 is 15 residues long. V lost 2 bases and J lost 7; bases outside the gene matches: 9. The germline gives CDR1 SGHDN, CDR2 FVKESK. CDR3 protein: CASSQPGQGPREQYF. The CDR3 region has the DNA TGTGCCAGCAGCCAACCGGGACAGGGCCCCCGAGAGCAGTACTTC.

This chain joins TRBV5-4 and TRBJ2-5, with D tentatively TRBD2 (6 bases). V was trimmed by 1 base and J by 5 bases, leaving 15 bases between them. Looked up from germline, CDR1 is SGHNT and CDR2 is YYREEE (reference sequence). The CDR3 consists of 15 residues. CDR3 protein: CASSLNGRYEETQYF. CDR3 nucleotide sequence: TGTGCCAGCAGCTTGAACGGGAGATATGAGGAGACCCAGTACTTC.

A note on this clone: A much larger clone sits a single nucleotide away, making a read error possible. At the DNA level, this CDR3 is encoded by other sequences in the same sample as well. CDR3 loop: CASSLEGYEQYF. Here the CDR3 DNA reads TGTGCCAGCAGCTTGGAGGGGTACGAGCAGTACTTC. The genes are TRBV5-4 and TRBJ2-7; a possible D gene is TRBD1 (5 bases). The CDR3 runs 12 residues. Between the trimmed V and J ends, which lost 0 bases and 4 bases, there was a span of 5 bases. Germline assignment: CDR1 SGHNT and CDR2 YYREEE (reference sequence). The full variable domain, rest sourced from reference TRBV5-4 and TRBJ2-7, is ETGVTQSPTHLIKTRGQQVTLRCSSQSGHNTVSWYQQALGQGPQFIFQYYREEENGRGNFPPRFSGLQFPNYSSELNVNALELDDSALYLCASSLEGYEQYFGPGTRLTVT.

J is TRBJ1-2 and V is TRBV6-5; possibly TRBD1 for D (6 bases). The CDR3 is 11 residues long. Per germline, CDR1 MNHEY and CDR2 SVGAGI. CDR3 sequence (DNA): TGTGCTGCTTCCGGGGGCCATGGCTACACCTTC. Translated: CAASGGHGYTF.

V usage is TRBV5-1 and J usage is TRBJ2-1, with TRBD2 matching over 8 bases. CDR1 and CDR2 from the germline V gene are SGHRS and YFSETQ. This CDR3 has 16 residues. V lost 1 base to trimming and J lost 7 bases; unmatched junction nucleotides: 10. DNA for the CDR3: TGCGCCAGCAGCTTGACAGCGGGAGCCCTGGGGAATGAGCAGTTCTTC. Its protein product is CASSLTAGALGNEQFF.

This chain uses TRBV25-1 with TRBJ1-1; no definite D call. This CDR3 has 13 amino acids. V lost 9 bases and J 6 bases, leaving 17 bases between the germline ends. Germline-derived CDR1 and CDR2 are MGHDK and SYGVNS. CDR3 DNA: TGTGCCAGTCGCCGGGCCAAAGACGCTGAAGCTTTCTTT. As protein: CASRRAKDAEAFF.

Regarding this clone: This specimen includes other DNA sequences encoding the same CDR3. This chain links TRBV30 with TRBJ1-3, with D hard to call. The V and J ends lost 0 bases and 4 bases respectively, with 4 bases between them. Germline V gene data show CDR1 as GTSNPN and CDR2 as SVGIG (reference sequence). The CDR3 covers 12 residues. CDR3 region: CAWSVAGNTIYF. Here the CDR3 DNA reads TGTGCCTGGAGTGTAGCGGGAAACACCATATATTTT.

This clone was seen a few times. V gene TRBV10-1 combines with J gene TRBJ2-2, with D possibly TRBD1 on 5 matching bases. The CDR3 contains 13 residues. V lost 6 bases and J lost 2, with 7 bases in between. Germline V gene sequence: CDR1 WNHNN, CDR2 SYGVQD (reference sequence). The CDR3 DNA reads TGCGCCAGCAGCAGGGATAACACCGGGGAGCTGTTTTTT. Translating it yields CASSRDNTGELFF.

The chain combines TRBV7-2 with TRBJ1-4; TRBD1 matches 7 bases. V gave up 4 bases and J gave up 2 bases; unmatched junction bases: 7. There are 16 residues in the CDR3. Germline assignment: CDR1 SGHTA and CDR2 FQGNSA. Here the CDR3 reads CASSWRQGGTNEKLFF. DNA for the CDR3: TGTGCCAGCAGCTGGAGACAGGGTGGTACTAATGAAAAACTGTTTTTT.

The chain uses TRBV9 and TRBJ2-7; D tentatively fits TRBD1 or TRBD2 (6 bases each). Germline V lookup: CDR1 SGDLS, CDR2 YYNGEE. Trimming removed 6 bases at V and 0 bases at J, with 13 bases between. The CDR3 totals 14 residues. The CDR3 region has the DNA TGTGCCAGCACCCGGGGGCCGGTCTCCTACGAGCAGTACTTC. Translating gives CASTRGPVSYEQYF.

CDR3 bases: TGTGCCAGCAGCTTCAGGGGACCAAGTAGCTCTGGGGCCAACGTCCTGACTTTC. Protein: CASSFRGPSSSGANVLTF. The gene calls are TRBV11-2 and TRBJ2-6; weak D call: TRBD1 (6 bases). Germline loops: CDR1 SGHAT, CDR2 FQNNGV. The CDR3 consists of 18 residues. V was cut by 3 bases and J by 0 bases, with 15 bases left in between.

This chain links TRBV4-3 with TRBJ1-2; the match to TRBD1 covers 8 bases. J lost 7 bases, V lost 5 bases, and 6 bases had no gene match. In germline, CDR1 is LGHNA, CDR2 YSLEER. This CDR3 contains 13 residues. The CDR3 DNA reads TGCGCCAGCAGCGCAGGGGGCTTTGGTGGCTACACCTTC. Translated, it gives CASSAGGFGGYTF.

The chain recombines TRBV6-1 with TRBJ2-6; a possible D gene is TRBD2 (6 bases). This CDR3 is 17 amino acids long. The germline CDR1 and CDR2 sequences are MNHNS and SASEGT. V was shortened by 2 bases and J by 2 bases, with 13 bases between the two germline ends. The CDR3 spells CASSETVGRTGANVLTF. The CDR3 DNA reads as TGTGCCAGCAGTGAAACGGTCGGGAGAACTGGGGCCAACGTCCTGACTTTC.

The CDR3 region is CASSLGGLNLNTGELFF. The CDR3 DNA follows: TGTGCCAGCAGCTTAGGGGGACTAAATCTGAACACCGGGGAGCTGTTTTTT. The V and J genes are TRBV7-9 and TRBJ2-2, with 7 bases fitting TRBD2. Germline CDR1 SEHNR, CDR2 FQNEAQ (reference sequence). Losses at the gene ends were 1 base for V and 1 base for J; bases not matched to a gene: 6. This CDR3 has 17 residues.

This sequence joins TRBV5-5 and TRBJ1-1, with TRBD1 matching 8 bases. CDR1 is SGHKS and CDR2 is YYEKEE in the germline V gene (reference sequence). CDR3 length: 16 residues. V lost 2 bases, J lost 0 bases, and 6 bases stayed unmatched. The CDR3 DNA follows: TGTGCCAGCAGCTTTACAGGGGGAACCTTGAACACTGAAGCTTTCTTT. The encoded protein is CASSFTGGTLNTEAFF.

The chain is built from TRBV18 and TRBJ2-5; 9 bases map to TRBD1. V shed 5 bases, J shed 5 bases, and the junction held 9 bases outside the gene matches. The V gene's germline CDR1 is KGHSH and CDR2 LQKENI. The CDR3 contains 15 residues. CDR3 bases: TGTGCCAGCTCAGCGGACAGGGGAAAAGGGGAGACCCAGTACTTC. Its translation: CASSADRGKGETQYF.

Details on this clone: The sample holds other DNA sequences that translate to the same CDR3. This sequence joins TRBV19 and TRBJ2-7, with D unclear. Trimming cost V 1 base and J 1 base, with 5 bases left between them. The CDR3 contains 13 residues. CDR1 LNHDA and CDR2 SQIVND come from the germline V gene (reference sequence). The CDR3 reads CASSIGASYEQYF. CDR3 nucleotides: TGTGCCAGTAGTATAGGTGCGTCCTACGAGCAGTACTTC.

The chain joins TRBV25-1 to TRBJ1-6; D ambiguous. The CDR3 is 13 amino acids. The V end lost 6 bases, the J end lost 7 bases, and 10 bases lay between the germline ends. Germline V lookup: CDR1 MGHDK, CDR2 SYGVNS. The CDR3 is CASRRLDNSPLHF. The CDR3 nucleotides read TGTGCCAGCAGAAGGCTTGACAATTCACCCCTCCACTTT.